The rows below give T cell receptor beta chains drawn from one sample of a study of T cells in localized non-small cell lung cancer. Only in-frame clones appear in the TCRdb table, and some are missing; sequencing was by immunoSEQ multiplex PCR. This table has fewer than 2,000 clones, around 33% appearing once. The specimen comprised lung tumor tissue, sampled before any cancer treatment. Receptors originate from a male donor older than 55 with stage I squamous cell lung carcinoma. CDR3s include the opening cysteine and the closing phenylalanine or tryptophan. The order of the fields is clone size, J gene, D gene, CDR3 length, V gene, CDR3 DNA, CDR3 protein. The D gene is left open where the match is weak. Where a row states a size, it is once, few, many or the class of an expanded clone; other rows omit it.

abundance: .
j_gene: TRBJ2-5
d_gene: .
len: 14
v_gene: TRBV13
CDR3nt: TGTGCCAGCAAGACACGACTCTCCCAAGAGACCCAGTACTTC
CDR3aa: CASKTRLSQETQYF

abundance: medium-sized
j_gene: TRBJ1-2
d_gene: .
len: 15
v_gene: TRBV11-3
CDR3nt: TGTGCCAGCAGAAGTCCGGGCTCCTCTTCCTATGGCTACACCTTC
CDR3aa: CASRSPGSSSYGYTF

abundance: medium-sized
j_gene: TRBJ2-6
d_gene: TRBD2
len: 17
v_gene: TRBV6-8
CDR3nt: TGTGCCAGCAGTTACCCGGGGGGGAACTCTGGGGCCAACGTCCTGACTTTC
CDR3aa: CASSYPGGNSGANVLTF

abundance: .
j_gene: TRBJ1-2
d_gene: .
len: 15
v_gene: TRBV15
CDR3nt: TGTGCCACCAGCAGAGATTATGCAACTCAGAGTGGCTACACCTTC
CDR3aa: CATSRDYATQSGYTF

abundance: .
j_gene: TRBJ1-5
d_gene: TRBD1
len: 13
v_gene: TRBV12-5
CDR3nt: TGTGCTAGTGGCCCGACAGGGTATCAGCCCCAGCATTTT
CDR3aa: CASGPTGYQPQHF

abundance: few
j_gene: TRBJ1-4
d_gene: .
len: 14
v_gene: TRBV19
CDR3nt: TGTGCCAGTACCCCCACGAACAGGCCCGGTGAACTGTTTTTT
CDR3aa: CASTPTNRPGELFF

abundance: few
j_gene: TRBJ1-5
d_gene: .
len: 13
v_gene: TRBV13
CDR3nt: TGTGCCAGCAGTACGGAGAGCAATCAGCCCCAGCATTTT
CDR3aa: CASSTESNQPQHF

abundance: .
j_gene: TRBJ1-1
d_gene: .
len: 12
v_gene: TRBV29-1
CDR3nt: TGCAGCGTCAGATACATGAACACTGAAGCTTTCTTT
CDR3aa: CSVRYMNTEAFF

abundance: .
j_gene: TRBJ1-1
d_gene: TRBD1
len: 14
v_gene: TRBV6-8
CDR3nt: TGTGCCAGCAGGTCGACAGGGATGAACACTGAAGCTTTCTTT
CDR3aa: CASRSTGMNTEAFF

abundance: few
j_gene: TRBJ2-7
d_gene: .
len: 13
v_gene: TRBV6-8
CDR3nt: TGTGCCAGCAGTTTCCCAGCGGCTTACGAGCAGTACTTC
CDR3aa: CASSFPAAYEQYF

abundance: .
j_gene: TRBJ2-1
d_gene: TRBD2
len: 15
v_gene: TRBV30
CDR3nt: TGTGCCTGGAGCGATAGCGGGAGAAGGTTAAATGAGCAGTTCTTC
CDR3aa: CAWSDSGRRLNEQFF

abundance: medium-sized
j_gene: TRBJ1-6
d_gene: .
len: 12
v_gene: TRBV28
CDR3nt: TGTGCCAGCAGTGACAGGAATTCACCCCTCCACTTT
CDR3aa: CASSDRNSPLHF

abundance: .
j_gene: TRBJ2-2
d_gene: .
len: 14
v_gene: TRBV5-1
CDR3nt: TGCGCCAGCAGCTTAGAAACAAACACCGGGGAGCTGTTTTTT
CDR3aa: CASSLETNTGELFF

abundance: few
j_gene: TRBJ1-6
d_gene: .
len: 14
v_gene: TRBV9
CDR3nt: TGTGCCAGCAGTGAAGCGCTTAATAATTCACCCCTCCACTTT
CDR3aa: CASSEALNNSPLHF

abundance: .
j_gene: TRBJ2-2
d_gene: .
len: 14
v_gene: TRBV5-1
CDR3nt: TGCGCCAGCCGCACAGGGCCGAACACCGGGGAGCTGTTTTTT
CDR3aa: CASRTGPNTGELFF

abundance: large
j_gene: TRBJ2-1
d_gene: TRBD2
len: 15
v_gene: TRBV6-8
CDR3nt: TGTGCCAGCAGTTTGACTAGCGGAGTGGGCAATGAGCAGTTCTTC
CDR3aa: CASSLTSGVGNEQFF

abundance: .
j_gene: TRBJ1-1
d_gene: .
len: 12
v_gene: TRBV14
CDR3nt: TGTGCCAGCAGCCCACGTAACACTGAAGCTTTCTTT
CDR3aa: CASSPRNTEAFF

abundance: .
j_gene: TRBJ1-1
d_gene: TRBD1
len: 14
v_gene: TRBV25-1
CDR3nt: TGTGCCAGCATTGGGGACAGCTTGAACACTGAAGCTTTCTTT
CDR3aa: CASIGDSLNTEAFF

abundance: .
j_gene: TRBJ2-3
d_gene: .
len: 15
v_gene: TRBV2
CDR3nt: TGTGCCAGCAGTTTAGATCTCCTAGGCACAGATACGCAGTATTTT
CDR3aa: CASSLDLLGTDTQYF

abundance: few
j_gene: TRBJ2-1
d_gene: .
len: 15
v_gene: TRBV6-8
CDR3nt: TGTGCCAGCAGTTACGATGGTAGCTCCTACAATGAGCAGTTCTTC
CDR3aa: CASSYDGSSYNEQFF

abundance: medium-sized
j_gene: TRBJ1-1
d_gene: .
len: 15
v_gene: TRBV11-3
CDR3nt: TGTGCCAGCAGCTTGGCGCCAGACCCCCGCTATGAAGCTTTCTTT
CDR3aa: CASSLAPDPRYEAFF

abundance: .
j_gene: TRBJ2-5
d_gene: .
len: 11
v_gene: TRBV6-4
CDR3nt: TGTGCCAGCCAGTTCGGAGAGACCCAGTACTTC
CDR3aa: CASQFGETQYF

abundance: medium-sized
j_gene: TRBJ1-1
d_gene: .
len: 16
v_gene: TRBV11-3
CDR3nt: TGTGCCAGCAGCTTGTTGAACGCAGGGAGGAACACTGAAGCTTTCTTT
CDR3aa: CASSLLNAGRNTEAFF

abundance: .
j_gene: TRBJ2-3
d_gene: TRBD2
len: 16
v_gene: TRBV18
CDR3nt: TGTGCCAGCTCACCACCGGCTAGCGGGAGGACAGATACGCAGTATTTT
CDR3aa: CASSPPASGRTDTQYF

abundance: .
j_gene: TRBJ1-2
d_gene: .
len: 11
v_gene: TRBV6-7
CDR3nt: TGTGCCAGCAGTTCGGGAGGTGGCTACACCTTC
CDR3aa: CASSSGGGYTF

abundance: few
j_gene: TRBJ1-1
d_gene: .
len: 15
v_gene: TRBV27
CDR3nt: TGTGCCAGCAGTTTGTTGGACAGCCGGAACACTGAAGCTTTCTTT
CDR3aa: CASSLLDSRNTEAFF

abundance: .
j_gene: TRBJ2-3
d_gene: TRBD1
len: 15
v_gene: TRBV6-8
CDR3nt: TGTGCCATCAGCCCGACAGGGGATATCACAGATACGCAGTATTTT
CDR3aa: CAISPTGDITDTQYF

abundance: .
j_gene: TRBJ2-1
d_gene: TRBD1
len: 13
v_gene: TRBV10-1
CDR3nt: TGCGCCAGCAGTCGGACAGGGAACAATGAGCAGTTCTTC
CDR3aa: CASSRTGNNEQFF

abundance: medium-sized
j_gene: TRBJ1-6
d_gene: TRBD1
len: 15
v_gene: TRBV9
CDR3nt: TGTGCCAGCAGCCCAGAGACAGGGTGGAATTCACCCCTCCACTTT
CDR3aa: CASSPETGWNSPLHF

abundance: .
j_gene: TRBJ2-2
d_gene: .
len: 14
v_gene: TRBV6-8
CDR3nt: TGTGCCTCTGGAGGGGGGTATGACACCGGGGAGCTGTTTTTT
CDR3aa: CASGGGYDTGELFF

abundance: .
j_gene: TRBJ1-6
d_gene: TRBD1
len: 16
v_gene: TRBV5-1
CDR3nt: TGCGCCAGCAGCTTGGGGCTACAGGGGGCAAATTCACCCCTCCACTTT
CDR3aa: CASSLGLQGANSPLHF

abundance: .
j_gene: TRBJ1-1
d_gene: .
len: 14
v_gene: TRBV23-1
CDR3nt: TGCGCCAGCAGTCAAAAGGGGGTTACCACTGAAGCTTTCTTT
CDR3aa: CASSQKGVTTEAFF

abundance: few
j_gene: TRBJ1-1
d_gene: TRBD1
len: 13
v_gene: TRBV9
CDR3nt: TGTGCCAGCAGCGCTTCGACAGGGACTGAAGCTTTCTTT
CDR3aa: CASSASTGTEAFF

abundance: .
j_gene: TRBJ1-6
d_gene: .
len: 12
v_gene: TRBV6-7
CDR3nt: TGTGCCAGCAGTTACCGCGATTCACCCCTCCACTTT
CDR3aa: CASSYRDSPLHF

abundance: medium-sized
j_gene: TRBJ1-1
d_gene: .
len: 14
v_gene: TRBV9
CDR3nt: TGTGCCAGCAGCCAAAATACAGGGTGGGGTGAAGCTTTCTTT
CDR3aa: CASSQNTGWGEAFF

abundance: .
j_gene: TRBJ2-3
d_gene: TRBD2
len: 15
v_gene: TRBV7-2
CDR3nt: TGTGCCAGCAGCTTCACTAGCGGGGGCACAGATACGCAGTATTTT
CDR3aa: CASSFTSGGTDTQYF

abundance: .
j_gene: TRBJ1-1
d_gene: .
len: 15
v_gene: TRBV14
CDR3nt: TGTGCCAGCAGCCAAAGGGACCTAAGGAACACTGAAGCTTTCTTT
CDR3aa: CASSQRDLRNTEAFF

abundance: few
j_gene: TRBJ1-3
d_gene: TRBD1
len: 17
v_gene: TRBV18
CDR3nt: TGTGCCAGCTCACCATTGAATCCAGGGGGCTCTGGAAACACCATATATTTT
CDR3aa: CASSPLNPGGSGNTIYF

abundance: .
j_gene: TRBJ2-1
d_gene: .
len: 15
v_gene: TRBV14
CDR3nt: TGTGCCAGCAGCAGGCGGGACGGGATTTACAATGAGCAGTTCTTC
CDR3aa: CASSRRDGIYNEQFF

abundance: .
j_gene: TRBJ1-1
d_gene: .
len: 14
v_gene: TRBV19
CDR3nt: TGTGCCAGTAGTATCCTCGCGACGAACACTGAAGCTTTCTTT
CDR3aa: CASSILATNTEAFF

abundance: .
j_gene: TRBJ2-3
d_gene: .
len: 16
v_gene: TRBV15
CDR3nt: TGTGCCACCAGCAGAGATGGTGGGAGTGGTACAGATACGCAGTATTTT
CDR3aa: CATSRDGGSGTDTQYF

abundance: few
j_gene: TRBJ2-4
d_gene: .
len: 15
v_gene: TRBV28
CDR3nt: TGTGCCAGCAGTTTGCGGGGGCAGGGAAGAAACATTCAGTACTTC
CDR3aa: CASSLRGQGRNIQYF

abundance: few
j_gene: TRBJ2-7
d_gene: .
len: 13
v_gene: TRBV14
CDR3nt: TGTGCCAGCAGCCAACCAGACATCTACGAGCAGTACTTC
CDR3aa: CASSQPDIYEQYF

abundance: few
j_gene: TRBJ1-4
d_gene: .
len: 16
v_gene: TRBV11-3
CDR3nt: TGTGCCAGCAGCTTTAGTCTACTGGCAGGTAATGAAAAACTGTTTTTT
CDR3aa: CASSFSLLAGNEKLFF

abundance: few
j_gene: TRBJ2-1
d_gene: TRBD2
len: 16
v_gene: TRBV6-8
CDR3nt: TGTGCCAGCAGTCTCCCTCTATCTAGCGGGAGGGCAACACGATTCTTC
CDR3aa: CASSLPLSSGRATRFF

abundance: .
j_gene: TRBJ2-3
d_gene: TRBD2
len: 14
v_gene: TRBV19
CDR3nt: TGTGCCAGTACCAGCGGGACTAGCACAGATACGCAGTATTTT
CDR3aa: CASTSGTSTDTQYF

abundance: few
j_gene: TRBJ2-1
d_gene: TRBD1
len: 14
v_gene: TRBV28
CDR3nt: TGTGCCAGCAGTGTGAGACAGGGGGGCAATGAGCAGTTCTTC
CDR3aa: CASSVRQGGNEQFF

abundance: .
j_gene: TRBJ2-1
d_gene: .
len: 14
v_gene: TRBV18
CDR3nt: TGTGCCAGCTCACCACCCAGCAGATACAATGAGCAGTTCTTC
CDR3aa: CASSPPSRYNEQFF